What follows are 17 T cell receptor beta chains derived from one specimen sequenced in a study of CD8+ T cells in alopecia areata. Extracted RNA was reverse transcribed, and the resulting cDNA served as sequencing template. TCRdb keeps only in-frame clones here, not all; method: immunoSEQ multiplex PCR. Of about 97,000 clones listed, 41% are singletons. Sequenced input: CD4+ T cells sorted from blood. The receptors were gathered from a human donor with alopecia areata.

This clone has only a few counts. The J gene is TRBJ2-6, the V gene TRBV19; a possible D gene is TRBD2 (5 bases). Deletions cut 5 bases from V and 4 bases from J, with 9 bases between. Germline CDR1 reads LNHDA; CDR2 reads SQIVND (reference sequence). The CDR3 runs 14 residues. This chain's CDR3 is CASSRDEGANVLTF. The CDR3 DNA reads as TGTGCCAGTAGTCGGGATGAAGGGGCCAACGTCCTGACTTTC.

The J gene is TRBJ2-7, the V gene TRBV7-2, with TRBD1 as a possible D gene (5 bases). CDR3 length: 13 residues. The V end was cut by 5 bases, the J end by 1 base, with 9 bases between. From germline, CDR1 is SGHTA and CDR2 FQGNSA. The CDR3 coding sequence is TGTGCCAGCAGCCGGCAGGGATCCTACGAGCAGTACTTC. Translation gives CASSRQGSYEQYF.

The V call is TRBV30, the J call TRBJ2-7, with D tentatively TRBD1 or TRBD2 (6 bases each). CDR3 length: 14 amino acids. Germline lookup yields CDR1 GTSNPN and CDR2 SVGIG (reference sequence). V gave up 1 base and J gave up 5 bases, with 15 bases separating them. In nucleotides, the CDR3 is TGTGCCTGGAGTGGCCGGGGGCCACCGAACGAGCAGTACTTC. It specifies CAWSGRGPPNEQYF.

The chain couples TRBV4-2 to TRBJ2-5; D perhaps matches TRBD1 (5 bases). V lost 0 bases and J lost 2, with 10 bases in between. The CDR3 covers 15 residues. Germline V gives CDR1 LGHNA, CDR2 YNFKEQ. The CDR3 DNA reads as TGTGCCAGCAGCCAAGATCAGGGTAGGCAAGAGACCCAGTACTTC. Protein: CASSQDQGRQETQYF.

The chain combines TRBV25-1 with TRBJ2-1, with TRBD1 matching over 10 bases. J lost 3 bases, V lost 6 bases, and 5 bases had no gene match. CDR3 size: 15 residues. The germline CDR1 and CDR2 sequences are MGHDK and SYGVNS. CDR3: CASRGDRGGYNEQFF. The CDR3 bases are TGTGCCAGCAGGGGGGACAGGGGAGGCTACAATGAGCAGTTCTTC.

J is TRBJ2-1 and V is TRBV6-5, with TRBD1 matching over 8 bases. The length of the CDR3 is 14 residues. The germline gives CDR1 MNHEY, CDR2 SVGAGI. V trimming: 6 bases; J trimming: 7 bases; junction bases outside the gene matches: 8. CDR3 DNA: TGTGCCAGCAGACCCGACAGGGGTGGGAATGAGCAGTTCTTC. Its protein product is CASRPDRGGNEQFF.

This clone was seen a handful of times. This rearrangement joins TRBV4-3 to TRBJ2-7, with D perhaps TRBD1 (5 bases). Germline V lookup: CDR1 LGHNA, CDR2 YSLEER. The V and J ends lost 2 bases and 6 bases respectively, with 17 bases between them. The CDR3 is 15 residues long. DNA for the CDR3: TGCGCCAGCAGCCAATATTCCAGGGTTGATGGCGAGCAGTACTTC. It is translated as CASSQYSRVDGEQYF.

This clone was counted between two and nine times. The chain employs TRBV18 and TRBJ2-5; possible D gene TRBD1, 5 bases. V dropped 3 bases and J dropped 3 bases, with 8 bases sitting between them. The germline CDR1 and CDR2 sequences are KGHSH and LQKENI. The CDR3 extends over 13 amino acids. The CDR3 protein is CASSPDKKETQYF. The CDR3 DNA sequence: TGTGCCAGCTCACCGGACAAAAAAGAGACCCAGTACTTC.

This clone was detected a few times. The chain is built from TRBV4-1 and TRBJ2-1, with D possibly being TRBD1 (6 bases). Trimming removed 0 bases at V and 2 bases at J, with 11 bases between. The germline gives CDR1 MGHRA, CDR2 YSYEKL. There are 16 residues in the CDR3. Written as DNA, the CDR3 is TGCGCCAGCAGCCAAGACCAGGGGAGCACCTACAATGAGCAGTTCTTC. It translates to CASSQDQGSTYNEQFF.

This clone has more than one count but fewer than ten. The chain has TRBV5-1 and TRBJ2-1; 12 positions match TRBD1. The CDR3 is 17 residues long. The V gene end was trimmed by 4 bases and the J gene end by 6 bases; junction bases not matched to a gene: 11. Germline V gene lookup returns CDR1 SGHRS and CDR2 YFSETQ. CDR3 in amino acids: CASSRIAGTGGINEQFF. The CDR3 coding sequence is TGCGCCAGCAGCCGCATTGCCGGGACAGGGGGCATCAATGAGCAGTTCTTC.

In DNA, the CDR3 is TGTGCCAGCAGCTCGAGGGCGGCACCTAACTATGGCTACACCTTC. It translates to CASSSRAAPNYGYTF. The J gene is TRBJ1-2, the V gene TRBV11-2; the D is unclear. Germline V gene data show CDR1 as SGHAT and CDR2 as FQNNGV. The CDR3 extends over 15 amino acids. The germline V and J ends were trimmed by 4 bases and 0 bases, with 12 bases remaining between them.

Only a few counts were recorded for this clone. The rearrangement links TRBV7-2 to TRBJ2-2; no clear D gene. Germline values: CDR1 SGHTA, CDR2 FQGNSA. The CDR3 totals 15 residues. Trimming left V 1 base short and J 4 bases short, with 10 bases between. The CDR3 loop reads CASSLVGRPTGELFF. The CDR3 nucleotides are TGTGCCAGCAGCTTAGTCGGCAGGCCCACCGGGGAGCTGTTTTTT.

The CDR3 is CASSFTNTEAFF. The CDR3 DNA reads TGTGCCAGCAGCTTTACGAACACTGAAGCTTTCTTT. This chain joins TRBV7-2 and TRBJ1-1; D is uncertain. The V gene's germline CDR1 is SGHTA and CDR2 FQGNSA. This CDR3 contains 12 residues. Trimming cost V 3 bases and J 1 base, with 3 bases left between them.

This clone was observed a handful of times. The chain uses TRBV28 and TRBJ1-2; D is ambiguous. This CDR3 comprises 14 residues. The germline V gene has CDR1 MDHEN and CDR2 SYDVKM. Trimming stripped 7 bases from V and 6 bases from J, with 18 bases between. The CDR3 loop is CASTEGGVGDGYTF. The CDR3 bases are TGTGCCAGCACCGAAGGCGGGGTGGGTGATGGCTACACCTTC.

This clone was found a few times. The chain links TRBV28 to TRBJ2-7, with D maybe TRBD2 (5 bases). V lost 3 bases and J 0 bases, leaving 9 bases between the germline ends. The CDR3 runs to 14 residues. CDR1 is MDHEN and CDR2 is SYDVKM in the germline V gene. The CDR3 loop is CASSFQSGSYEQYF. The CDR3 DNA reads as TGTGCCAGCAGTTTTCAAAGCGGCTCCTACGAGCAGTACTTC.

This clone has just a few counts. The chain joins TRBV7-2 to TRBJ1-1, with unresolved D. V lost 5 bases and J 1 base, leaving 11 bases between the germline ends. This CDR3 contains 14 residues. Germline assignment: CDR1 SGHTA and CDR2 FQGNSA. CDR3 loop: CASSPNRPNTEAFF. CDR3 bases: TGTGCCAGCAGCCCCAATCGTCCGAACACTGAAGCTTTCTTT.

CDR3 DNA sequence: TGTGCCAGCAGCCAAGGCCATATCGGAGGCTACACCTTC. It is translated as CASSQGHIGGYTF. J is TRBJ1-2 and V is TRBV14; D gene uncertain. Germline CDR1 and CDR2: SGHDN and FVKESK. V was shortened by 1 base and J by 8 bases, with 11 bases between the two germline ends. CDR3 size: 13 residues.